A single sample gave rise to the 15 T cell receptor beta chains below, sequenced in a study of CD4 T cells in relation to SARS-CoV-2 and coronaviruses. Repertoires were generated with immunoSEQ multiplex PCR, while TCRdb's copy carries only in-frame clones and drops some. The repertoire holds 60,000 or so clones, about 94% seen once, with 0.13% to 0.15% in the top ten. The unexposed donors gave CD4+ T cells in about 2011-2018, prior to COVID-19. The sequencing input was naive CD4+ T cells from PBMCs. As for subset: naive CD4+ T cells isolated by negative enrichment. Receptors originate from a human donor in good health.

This chain joins TRBV11-2 and TRBJ2-1, with a tentative D call TRBD2 (5 bases). Trimming stripped 5 bases from V and 6 bases from J, with 17 bases between. The length of the CDR3 is 15 residues. Germline values: CDR1 SGHAT, CDR2 FQNNGV. CDR3 sequence (DNA): TGTGCCAGCAGCCTCCGGGATCACTGGTCCAATGAGCAGTTCTTC. Protein: CASSLRDHWSNEQFF.

This clone was seen more than once but under ten times. The gene calls are TRBV7-3 and TRBJ1-2; no firm D call. This CDR3 contains 11 residues. Germline V gives CDR1 SGHTA, CDR2 FQGTGA. Trimming took off 5 bases at V and 7 bases at J, with 8 bases between the two ends. CDR3 region: CASSAGFGYTF. CDR3 in DNA: TGTGCCAGCAGCGCCGGGTTTGGCTACACCTTC.

The chain has TRBV19 and TRBJ2-7; D is unclear. This CDR3 region has 12 residues. In germline, CDR1 is LNHDA, CDR2 SQIVND (reference sequence). V was shortened by 3 bases and J by 3 bases, with 6 bases between the two germline ends. In DNA form, the CDR3 reads TGTGCCAGTAGTATTCGCGGCTACGAGCAGTACTTC. Translation gives CASSIRGYEQYF.

The chain combines TRBV10-3 with TRBJ2-3, with 8 bases lining up with TRBD1. Looked up from germline, CDR1 is ENHRY and CDR2 is SYGVKD. This CDR3 comprises 15 residues. Trimming cost V 6 bases and J 2 bases; bases outside gene matches: 7. In nucleotides, the CDR3 is TGTGCCATCAGGAGACAGGGGACAAACACAGATACGCAGTATTTT. Translating it yields CAIRRQGTNTDTQYF.

This clone was seen once. The chain recombines TRBV11-2 with TRBJ2-1; 12 bases match TRBD2. The CDR3 length is 15 residues. Per germline, CDR1 SGHAT and CDR2 FQNNGV. V gave up 4 bases and J gave up 12 bases; unmatched junction bases: 10. The CDR3 coding sequence is TGTGCCAGCAGCTCGACACTAGCGGGAGGTTCTTGGCAGTTCTTC. It encodes CASSSTLAGGSWQFF.

The chain uses TRBV27 and TRBJ2-3, with 11 bases aligning to TRBD2. Trimming at V came to 5 bases and at J to 3 bases, leaving 10 bases not matched to a gene. The germline V gene has CDR1 MNHEY and CDR2 SMNVEV (reference sequence). The CDR3 sequence is 17 residues long. This CDR3 is CASSTSGSVIRTDTQYF. The CDR3 nucleotides read TGTGCCAGCAGTACTAGCGGGAGTGTGATTAGGACAGATACGCAGTATTTT.

The chain employs TRBV11-2 and TRBJ2-7; 7 nucleotides align to TRBD1. The CDR3 sequence is 13 residues long. CDR1 SGHAT and CDR2 FQNNGV come from the germline V gene. The V and J ends lost 5 bases and 2 bases, in that order; junction bases with no gene match: 3. CDR3 nucleotide sequence: TGTGCCAGCAGCCGGGACAGAGCCTACGAGCAGTACTTC. It codes for CASSRDRAYEQYF.

This chain links TRBV6-4 with TRBJ2-1; D ambiguous. V shed 5 bases and J shed 8 bases, with 4 bases lying between them. The CDR3 has 10 residues. Germline CDR1 reads MRHNA; CDR2 reads SNTAGT. CDR3 bases: TGTGCCAGCAGTAAGGATGAGCAGTTCTTC. Amino acids: CASSKDEQFF.

V usage is TRBV4-1 and J usage is TRBJ2-7; 9 bases line up with TRBD1. Germline V gene lookup returns CDR1 MGHRA and CDR2 YSYEKL. The CDR3 has 14 amino acids. V shed 3 bases and J 2 bases; nucleotides not matched to a gene: 2. Here the CDR3 DNA reads TGCGCCAGCAGCCACGGGACAGGGCCCTACGAGCAGTACTTC. Protein: CASSHGTGPYEQYF.

The chain couples TRBV14 to TRBJ2-2; D is unresolved. From germline, CDR1 is SGHDN and CDR2 FVKESK. V was clipped by 4 bases and J by 3 bases, with 15 bases between them. The CDR3 loop spans 16 amino acids. The CDR3 bases are TGTGCCAGCAGCCGCCTAATAGGGAAGGACACCGGGGAGCTGTTTTTT. Translating gives CASSRLIGKDTGELFF.

Only one count was recorded for this clone. The chain employs TRBV5-8 and TRBJ2-2, with 7 bases matching TRBD1. Germline V lookup: CDR1 SGHTS, CDR2 YDEGEE. This CDR3 contains 17 residues. V was clipped by 2 bases and J by 5 bases; unmatched bases: 12. The CDR3 spells CASSFGVGTARTGELFF. DNA of the CDR3: TGTGCCAGCAGCTTCGGTGTTGGGACAGCCCGTACCGGGGAGCTGTTTTTT.

This clone has just one count. The rearrangement uses TRBV6-6 and TRBJ1-6; D gene uncertain. Deletions cut 7 bases from V and 7 bases from J, with 14 bases between. The V gene's germline CDR1 is MNHNY and CDR2 SVGAGI (reference sequence). This CDR3 spans 14 amino acids. CDR3 nucleotide sequence: TGTGCCAGCACGTTCTCCGGGCTGAATTCACCCCTCCACTTT. Translation gives CASTFSGLNSPLHF.

The V call is TRBV5-1, the J call TRBJ2-5; D possibly corresponds to TRBD2 (6 bases). The germline V and J ends were trimmed by 3 bases and 2 bases, with 11 bases remaining between them. CDR1 is SGHRS and CDR2 is YFSETQ in the germline V gene. The CDR3 length is 14 residues. CDR3 residues: CASSSPGLQETQYF. CDR3 nucleotide sequence: TGCGCCAGCAGCTCGCCGGGACTTCAAGAGACCCAGTACTTC.

This chain joins TRBV6-1 and TRBJ1-2, with TRBD1 matching 8 bases. In germline, CDR1 is MNHNS, CDR2 SASEGT. J gave up 3 bases and V 4 bases, and 10 bases lay outside the gene matches. This CDR3 comprises 16 residues. In nucleotides, the CDR3 is TGTGCCAGCAGTGGAGCCGGGACAGGAGGAGACTATGGCTACACCTTC. Residues: CASSGAGTGGDYGYTF.

This clone was observed once. The chain is built from TRBV19 and TRBJ2-6; D gene uncertain. Germline V CDR1 and CDR2: LNHDA, SQIVND (reference sequence). CDR3 length equals 16 residues. V lost 5 bases to trimming and J lost 2 bases, with 13 bases between them. CDR3 residues: CASSVLAGTGANVLTF. The CDR3 DNA sequence: TGTGCCAGTAGTGTGTTAGCCGGAACTGGGGCCAACGTCCTGACTTTC.